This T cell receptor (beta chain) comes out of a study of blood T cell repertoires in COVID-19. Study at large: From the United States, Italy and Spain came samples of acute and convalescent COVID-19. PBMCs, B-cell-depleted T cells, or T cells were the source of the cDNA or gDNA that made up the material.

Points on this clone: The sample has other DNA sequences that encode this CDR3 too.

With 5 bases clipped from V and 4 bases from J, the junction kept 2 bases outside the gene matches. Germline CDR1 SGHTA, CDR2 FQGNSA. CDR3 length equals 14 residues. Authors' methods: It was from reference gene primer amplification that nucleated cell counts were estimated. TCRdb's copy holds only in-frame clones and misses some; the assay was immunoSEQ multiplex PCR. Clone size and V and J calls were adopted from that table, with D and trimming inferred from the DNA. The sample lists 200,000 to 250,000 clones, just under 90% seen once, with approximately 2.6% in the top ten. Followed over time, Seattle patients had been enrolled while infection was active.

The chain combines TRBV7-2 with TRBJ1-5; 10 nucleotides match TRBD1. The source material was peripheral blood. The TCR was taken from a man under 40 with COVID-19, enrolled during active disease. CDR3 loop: CASSRTGGNQPQHF. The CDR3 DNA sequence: TGTGCCAGCAGCCGGACAGGGGGGAATCAGCCCCAGCATTTT.